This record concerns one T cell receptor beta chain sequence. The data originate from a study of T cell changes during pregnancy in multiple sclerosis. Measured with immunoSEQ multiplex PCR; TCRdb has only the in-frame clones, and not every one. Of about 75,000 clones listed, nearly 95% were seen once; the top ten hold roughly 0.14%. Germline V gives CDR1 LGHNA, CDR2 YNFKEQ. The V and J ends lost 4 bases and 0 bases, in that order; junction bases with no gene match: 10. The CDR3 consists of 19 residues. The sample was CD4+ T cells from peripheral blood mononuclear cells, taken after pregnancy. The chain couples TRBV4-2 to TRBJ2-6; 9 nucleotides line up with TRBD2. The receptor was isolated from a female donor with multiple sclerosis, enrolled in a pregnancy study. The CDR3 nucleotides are TGTGCCAGCAGCCCCGGTCGGCCTAGCGGGAACTCTGGGGCCAACGTCCTGACTTTC. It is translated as CASSPGRPSGNSGANVLTF.